This TCR beta chain was found in a study of metastatic and nonmetastatic thyroid tumors. The study, taken as a whole, reports: Reports indicated that malignant thyroid tumors showed significantly higher TCR beta diversity than benign nodules did, in blood and tumor.

No treatment had been given to any patient before thyroid surgery. MiXCR reprocessed the PCR reads for TCRdb. The sample contains 4,000 to 5,500 clones, about 24% of which appear only once. The germline gives CDR1 SGHTA, CDR2 FQGNSA. This CDR3 comprises 13 residues. With regard to this clone: No antigen is known for it. One end of the junction does not line up with germline, which may come from a read error.

The TCR comes from a male donor with papillary thyroid cancer or a benign thyroid nodule (not recorded which). Some clones in this sample may be carry-over from other donors' samples. Sequenced: tumor tissue. This chain joins TRBV7-2 and TRBJ2-7, with D tentatively TRBD1 (5 bases). The CDR3 DNA sequence: TGTGCCAGCAGCTCGACAGCTTCCTACGAGCAGCACTTC. Residues: CASSSTASYEQHF.